The T cell receptor beta chain described here comes from a study of blood T cell repertoires in COVID-19. Overall study: Acute-phase and convalescent COVID-19 samples originated in the United States, Italy and Spain. PBMCs, B-cell-depleted T cells, or T cells were the source of the cDNA or gDNA that made up the material.

V lost 8 bases and J lost 3; bases outside the gene matches: 9. The CDR3 contains 14 residues. Germline CDR1 and CDR2: KGHSH and LQKENI. Per the study methods: Scientists estimated how many nucleated cells there were by amplifying reference gene primers. Using immunoSEQ multiplex PCR, the repertoire was profiled, and TCRdb retains in-frame clones only, with some absent. Clone size and the V and J calls come from that table; the DNA yielded D and trimming. The data contain about 280,000 clones, 75% to 85% of them singletons. J is TRBJ1-1 and V is TRBV18; 7 nucleotides line up with TRBD1. The sample taken for sequencing was peripheral blood. The TCR was taken from a man aged 45-65 years with active or convalescent COVID-19. CDR3 protein: CASRDVTGDTEAFF. The DNA for the CDR3 is TGTGCCAGCCGGGACGTTACAGGGGACACTGAAGCTTTCTTT.